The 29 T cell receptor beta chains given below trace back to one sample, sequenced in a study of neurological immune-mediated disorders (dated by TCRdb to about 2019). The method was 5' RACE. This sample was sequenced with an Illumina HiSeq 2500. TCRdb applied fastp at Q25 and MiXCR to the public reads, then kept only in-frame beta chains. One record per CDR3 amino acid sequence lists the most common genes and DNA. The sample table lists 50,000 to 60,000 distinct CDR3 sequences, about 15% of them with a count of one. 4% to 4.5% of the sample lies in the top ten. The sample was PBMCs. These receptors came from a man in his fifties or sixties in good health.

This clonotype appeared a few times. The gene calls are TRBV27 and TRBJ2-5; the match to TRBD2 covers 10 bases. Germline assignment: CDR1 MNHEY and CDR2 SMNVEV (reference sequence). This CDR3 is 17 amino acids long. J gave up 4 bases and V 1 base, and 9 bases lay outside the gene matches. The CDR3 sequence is CASSLFRASGSPETQYF. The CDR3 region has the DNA TGTGCCAGCAGTTTATTTCGGGCTAGCGGGAGTCCAGAGACCCAGTACTTC.

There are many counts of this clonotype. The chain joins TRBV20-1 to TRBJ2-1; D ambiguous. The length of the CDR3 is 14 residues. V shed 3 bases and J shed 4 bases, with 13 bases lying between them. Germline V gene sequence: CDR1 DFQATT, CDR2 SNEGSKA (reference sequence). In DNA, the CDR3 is TGCAGTGCTAGTTGGGTCAGACATTACAATGAGCAGTTCTTC. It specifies CSASWVRHYNEQFF.

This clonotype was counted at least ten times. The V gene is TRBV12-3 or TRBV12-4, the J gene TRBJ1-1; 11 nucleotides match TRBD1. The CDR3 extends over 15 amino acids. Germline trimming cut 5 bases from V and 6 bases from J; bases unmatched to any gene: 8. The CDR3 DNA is TGTGCCAGCAGTGTGCTCCCGGGACAGGGGGCTGAAGCTTTCTTT. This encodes CASSVLPGQGAEAFF.

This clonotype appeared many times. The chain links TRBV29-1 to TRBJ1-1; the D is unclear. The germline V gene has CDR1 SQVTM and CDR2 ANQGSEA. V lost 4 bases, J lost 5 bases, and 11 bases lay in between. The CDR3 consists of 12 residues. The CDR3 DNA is TGCAGCGTTGCCGTCTCGAGAACTGAAGCTTTCTTT. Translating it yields CSVAVSRTEAFF.

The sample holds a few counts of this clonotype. The CDR3 protein is CASSQDPSTGELFF. CDR3 in DNA: TGCGCCAGCAGCCAAGATCCCTCCACCGGGGAGCTGTTTTTT. The chain carries TRBV4-1 and TRBJ2-2; D is undetermined. Germline V gives CDR1 MGHRA, CDR2 YSYEKL. The V gene lost 0 bases and the J gene lost 4 bases, with 6 bases spanning the gap. CDR3 length equals 14 residues.

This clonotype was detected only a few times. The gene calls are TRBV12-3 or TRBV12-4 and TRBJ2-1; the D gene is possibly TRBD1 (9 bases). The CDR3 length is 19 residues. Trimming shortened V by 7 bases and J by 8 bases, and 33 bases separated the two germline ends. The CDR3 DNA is TGTGCCAGCACCCTGACAGGGGGAGGATTCAGCGGGAGCGGCGATGAGCAGTTCTTC. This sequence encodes CASTLTGGGFSGSGDEQFF.

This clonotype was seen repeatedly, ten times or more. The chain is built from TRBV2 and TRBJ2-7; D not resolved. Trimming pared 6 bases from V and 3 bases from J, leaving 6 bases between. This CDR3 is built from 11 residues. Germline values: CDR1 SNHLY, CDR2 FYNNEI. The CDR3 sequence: CASRGGYEQYF. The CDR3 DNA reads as TGTGCCAGCAGGGGCGGCTACGAGCAGTACTTC.

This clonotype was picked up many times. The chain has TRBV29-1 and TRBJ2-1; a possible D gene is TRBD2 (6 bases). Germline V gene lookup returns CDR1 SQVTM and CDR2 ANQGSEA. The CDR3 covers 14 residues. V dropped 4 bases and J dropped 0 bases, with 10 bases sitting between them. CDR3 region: CSVVGGGSYNEQFF. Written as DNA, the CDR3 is TGCAGCGTTGTGGGGGGAGGCTCCTACAATGAGCAGTTCTTC.

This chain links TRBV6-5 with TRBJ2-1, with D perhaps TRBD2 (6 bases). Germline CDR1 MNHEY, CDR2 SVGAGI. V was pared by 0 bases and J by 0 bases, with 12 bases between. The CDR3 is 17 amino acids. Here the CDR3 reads CASSYSEVSGSYNEQFF. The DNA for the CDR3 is TGTGCCAGCAGTTACTCGGAGGTTAGCGGCTCCTACAATGAGCAGTTCTTC.

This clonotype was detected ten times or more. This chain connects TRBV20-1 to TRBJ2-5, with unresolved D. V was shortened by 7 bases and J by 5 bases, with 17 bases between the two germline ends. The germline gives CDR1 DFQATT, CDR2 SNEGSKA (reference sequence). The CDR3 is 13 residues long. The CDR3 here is CSGYGRSLETQYF. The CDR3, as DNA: TGCAGTGGCTATGGTCGGAGTTTGGAGACCCAGTACTTC.

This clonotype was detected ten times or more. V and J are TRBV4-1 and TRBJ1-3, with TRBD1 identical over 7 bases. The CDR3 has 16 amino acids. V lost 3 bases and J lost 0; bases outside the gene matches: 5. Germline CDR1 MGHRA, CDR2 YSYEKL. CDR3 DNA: TGCGCCAGCAGCCAGGGGACAGCCATCTCTGGAAACACCATATATTTT. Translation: CASSQGTAISGNTIYF.

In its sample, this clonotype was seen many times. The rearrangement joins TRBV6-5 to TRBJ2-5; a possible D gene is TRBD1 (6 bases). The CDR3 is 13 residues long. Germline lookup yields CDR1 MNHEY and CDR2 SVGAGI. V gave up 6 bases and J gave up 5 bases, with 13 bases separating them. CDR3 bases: TGTGCCAGCAGCTCTTCAGGGGTTGAGACCCAGTACTTC. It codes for CASSSSGVETQYF.

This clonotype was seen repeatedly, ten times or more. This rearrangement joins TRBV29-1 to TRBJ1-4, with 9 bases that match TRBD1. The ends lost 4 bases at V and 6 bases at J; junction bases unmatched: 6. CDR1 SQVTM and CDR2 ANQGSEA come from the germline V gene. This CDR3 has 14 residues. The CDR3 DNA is TGCAGCGTTGGAAGGACAGGGGTGGATGAAAAACTGTTTTTT. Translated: CSVGRTGVDEKLFF.

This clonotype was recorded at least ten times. The CDR3 nucleotides are TGTGCCAGCAGCAAAGTACGGGGACAGCTTAATGAAAAACTGTTTTTT. It is translated as CASSKVRGQLNEKLFF. The V call is TRBV6-5, the J call TRBJ1-4, with TRBD1 identical over 7 bases. Per the germline V gene, CDR1 is MNHEY and CDR2 is SVGAGI. The CDR3 runs 16 residues. V dropped 6 bases and J dropped 4; count of bases not matched to a gene: 11.

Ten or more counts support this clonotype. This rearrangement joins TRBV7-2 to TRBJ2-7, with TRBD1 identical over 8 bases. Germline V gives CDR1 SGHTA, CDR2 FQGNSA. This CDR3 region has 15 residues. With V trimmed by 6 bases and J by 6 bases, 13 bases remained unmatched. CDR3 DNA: TGTGCCAGCAGTCAGAACCGGGACAGGTTTGGCGAGCAGTACTTC. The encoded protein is CASSQNRDRFGEQYF. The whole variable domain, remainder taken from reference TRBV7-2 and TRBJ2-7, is GAGVSQSPSNKVTEKGKDVELRCDPISGHTALYWYRQSLGQGLEFLIYFQGNSAPDKSGLPSDRFSAERTGGSVSTLTIQRTQQEDSAVYLCASSQNRDRFGEQYFGPGTRLTVT.

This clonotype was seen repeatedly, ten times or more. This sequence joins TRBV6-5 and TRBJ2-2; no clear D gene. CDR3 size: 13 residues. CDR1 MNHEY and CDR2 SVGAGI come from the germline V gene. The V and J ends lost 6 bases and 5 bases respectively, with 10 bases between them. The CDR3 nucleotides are TGTGCCAGCAGGGGTCCGAGTACCGGGGAGCTGTTTTTT. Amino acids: CASRGPSTGELFF.

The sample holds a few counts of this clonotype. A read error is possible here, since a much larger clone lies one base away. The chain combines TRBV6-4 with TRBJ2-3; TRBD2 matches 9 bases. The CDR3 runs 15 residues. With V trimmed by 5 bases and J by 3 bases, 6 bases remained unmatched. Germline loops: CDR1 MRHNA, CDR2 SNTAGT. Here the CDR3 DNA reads TGTGCCAGCAGTCGCTCGGCGGGAGGGACAGATACGCAGTATTTT. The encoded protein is CASSRSAGGTDTQYF.

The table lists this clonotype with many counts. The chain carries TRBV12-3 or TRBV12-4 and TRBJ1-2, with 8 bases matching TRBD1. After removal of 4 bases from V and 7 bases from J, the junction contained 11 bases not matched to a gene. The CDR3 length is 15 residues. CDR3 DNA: TGTGCCAGCAGTTCGGACAGGGAGGCCGGCGGTGGCTACACCTTC. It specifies CASSSDREAGGGYTF.

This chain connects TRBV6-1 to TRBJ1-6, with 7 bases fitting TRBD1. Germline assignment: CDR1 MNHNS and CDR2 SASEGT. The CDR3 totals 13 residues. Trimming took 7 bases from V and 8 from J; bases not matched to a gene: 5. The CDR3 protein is CASNRDRDSPLHF. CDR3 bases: TGTGCCAGCAACCGGGACAGAGATTCACCCCTCCACTTT.

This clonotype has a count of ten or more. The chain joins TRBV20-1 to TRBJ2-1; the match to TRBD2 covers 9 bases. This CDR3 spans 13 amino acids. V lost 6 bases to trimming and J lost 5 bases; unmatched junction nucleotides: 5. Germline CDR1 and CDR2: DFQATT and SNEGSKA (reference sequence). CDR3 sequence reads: CSAGPSGNNEQFF. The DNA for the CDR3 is TGCAGTGCCGGACCTAGCGGGAACAATGAGCAGTTCTTC.

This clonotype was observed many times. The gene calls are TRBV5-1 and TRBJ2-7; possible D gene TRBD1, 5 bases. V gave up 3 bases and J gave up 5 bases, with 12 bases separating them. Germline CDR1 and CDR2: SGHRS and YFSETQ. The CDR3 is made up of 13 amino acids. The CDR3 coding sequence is TGCGCCAGCAGCTCTTCTACAGGAGACGAGCAGTACTTC. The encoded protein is CASSSSTGDEQYF.

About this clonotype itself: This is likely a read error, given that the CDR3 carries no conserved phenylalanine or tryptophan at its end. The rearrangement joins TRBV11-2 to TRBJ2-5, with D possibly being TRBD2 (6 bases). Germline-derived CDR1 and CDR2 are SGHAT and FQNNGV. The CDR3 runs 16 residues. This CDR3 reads CASSPITGGLGETQYL. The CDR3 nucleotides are TGTGCCAGCAGCCCCATTACCGGGGGTTTAGGGGAGACACAGTACCTC.

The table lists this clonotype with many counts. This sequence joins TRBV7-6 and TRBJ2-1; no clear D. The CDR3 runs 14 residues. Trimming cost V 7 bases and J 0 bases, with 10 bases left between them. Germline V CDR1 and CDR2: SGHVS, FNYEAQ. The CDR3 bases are TGTGCCAGCACCCTATGGGGCTCCTACAATGAGCAGTTCTTC. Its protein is CASTLWGSYNEQFF.

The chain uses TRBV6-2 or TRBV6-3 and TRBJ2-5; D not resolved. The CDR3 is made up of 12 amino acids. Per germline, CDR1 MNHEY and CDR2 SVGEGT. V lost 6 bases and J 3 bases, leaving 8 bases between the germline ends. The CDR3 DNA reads TGTGCCAGCAGGGGAAGGAAAGAGACCCAGTACTTC. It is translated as CASRGRKETQYF.

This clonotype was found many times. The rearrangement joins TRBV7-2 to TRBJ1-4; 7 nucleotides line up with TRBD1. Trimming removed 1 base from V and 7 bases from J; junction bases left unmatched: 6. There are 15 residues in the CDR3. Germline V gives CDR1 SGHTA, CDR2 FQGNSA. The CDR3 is CASSLGLGGTEKLFF. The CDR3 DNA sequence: TGTGCCAGCAGCTTAGGGTTAGGGGGCACTGAAAAACTGTTTTTT.

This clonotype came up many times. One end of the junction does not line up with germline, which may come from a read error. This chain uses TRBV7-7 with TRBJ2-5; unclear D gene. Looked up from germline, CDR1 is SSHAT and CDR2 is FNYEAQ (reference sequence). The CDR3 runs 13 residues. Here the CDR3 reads CASSLYGQETQYF. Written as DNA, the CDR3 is TGTGCTAGCAGCTTATATGGACAAGAGACCCAGTACTTC.

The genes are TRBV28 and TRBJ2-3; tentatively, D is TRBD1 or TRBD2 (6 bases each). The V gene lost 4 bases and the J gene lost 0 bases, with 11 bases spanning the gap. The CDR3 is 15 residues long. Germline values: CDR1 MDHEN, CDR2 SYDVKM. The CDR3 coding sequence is TGTGCCAGCAGTTGGGGGGCAGCTAGCACAGATACGCAGTATTTT. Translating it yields CASSWGAASTDTQYF.

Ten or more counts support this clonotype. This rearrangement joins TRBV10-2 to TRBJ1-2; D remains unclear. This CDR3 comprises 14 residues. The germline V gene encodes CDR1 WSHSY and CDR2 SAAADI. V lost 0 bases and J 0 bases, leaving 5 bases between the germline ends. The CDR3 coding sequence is TGCGCCAGCAGTGAGTCACAGCCTAACTATGGCTACACCTTC. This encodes CASSESQPNYGYTF.

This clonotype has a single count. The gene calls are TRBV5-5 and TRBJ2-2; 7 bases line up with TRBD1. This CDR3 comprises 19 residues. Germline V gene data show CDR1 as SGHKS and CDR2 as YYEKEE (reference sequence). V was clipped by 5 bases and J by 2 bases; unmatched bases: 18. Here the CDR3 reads CASSPRGYRDSLNTGELFF. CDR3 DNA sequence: TGTGCCAGCAGTCCTAGAGGGTACCGGGACAGCTTAAACACCGGGGAGCTGTTTTTT.